The rows below give T cell receptor beta chains drawn from one sample of a study of beta chain features in type 1 diabetes. Data came from immunoSEQ multiplex PCR; TCRdb stores just in-frame clones and leaves some out. The sample lists about 240,000 clones, less than 35% occurring once. The sequenced material came from central memory CD4+ T cells from blood. All receptors come from a man younger than 40 in good health. CDR3s include the opening cysteine and the closing phenylalanine or tryptophan. The order of the fields is clone size, J gene, V gene, D gene, CDR3 DNA, CDR3 protein. D genes are given only for firm matches. Expanded clones get a size class; other rows say once, few or many, or leave the size out.

few,TRBJ2-3,TRBV4-2,.,TGTGCCAGCAGCCTCGGTGGGGGAACCACAGATACGCAGTATTTT,CASSLGGGTTDTQYF
.,TRBJ2-1,TRBV6-1,.,TGTGCCAGCAGTGAAGGGAAGAGGGGGAAGGGTGAGCAGTTCTTC,CASSEGKRGKGEQFF
once,TRBJ2-5,TRBV10-2,.,TGCGCCAGCAGTCCCAAGGGACGTCCAGAGACCCAGTACTTC,CASSPKGRPETQYF
few,TRBJ2-7,TRBV5-1,.,TGCGCCAGCAGCTTGTTAGTGGGTAACGAGCAGTACTTC,CASSLLVGNEQYF
.,TRBJ2-2,TRBV7-2,.,TGTGCCAGCAGGGATGGGAGCGGCTACACCGGGGAGCTGTTTTTT,CASRDGSGYTGELFF
.,TRBJ2-7,TRBV5-1,.,TGCGCCAGCAGCTTCGGTAGGGAGCAGTACTTC,CASSFGREQYF
few,TRBJ2-7,TRBV18,.,TGTGCCAGCTCCCGCGGAATCTCAGACTACGAGCAGTACTTC,CASSRGISDYEQYF
.,TRBJ1-3,TRBV30,.,TGTGCCTGGAGAAACGGGGGAGGCTCTGGAAACACCATATATTTT,CAWRNGGGSGNTIYF
few,TRBJ2-3,TRBV13,TRBD2,TGTGCCAGCAGCTTGAATTTTGGGAGGGATCCAGCAGATACGCAGTATTTT,CASSLNFGRDPADTQYF
many,TRBJ2-5,TRBV7-9,.,TGTGCCAGCAGCTCGGGAAGACAGGCACGAGAGACCCAGTACTTC,CASSSGRQARETQYF
.,TRBJ2-7,TRBV9,.,TGTGCCAGCAGCGTAGAAGGGGCGAACTACGAGCAGTACTTC,CASSVEGANYEQYF
few,TRBJ2-6,TRBV2,.,TGTGCCAGCAGTGGCACAGCCGGGGTCGCTGGGGCCAACGTCCTGACTTTC,CASSGTAGVAGANVLTF
.,TRBJ2-3,TRBV11-3,.,TGTGCCAGCAGCTTAGCGGGGGAAGATACGCAGTATTTT,CASSLAGEDTQYF
few,TRBJ2-5,TRBV13,TRBD1,TGTGCCAGCAGCGCACGACAGGGGGCCGGGACCCAGTACTTC,CASSARQGAGTQYF
few,TRBJ2-3,TRBV20-1,.,TGCAGTGCTAGACTCTCAGATACGCAGTATTTT,CSARLSDTQYF
many,TRBJ1-2,TRBV28,TRBD1,TGTGCCAGCAGGGACAGGGGTAGGGATGGCTACACCTTC,CASRDRGRDGYTF
few,TRBJ1-5,TRBV2,.,TGTGCCAGCAGTGGTGGCAGGGTGGGTCAGCCCCAGCATTTT,CASSGGRVGQPQHF
many,TRBJ2-5,TRBV30,.,TGTGCCTGGAGTGTACGGGGAAACACCCAAGAGACCCAGTACTTC,CAWSVRGNTQETQYF
.,TRBJ2-6,TRBV15,TRBD1,TGTGCCACCAGCAGACTCGGACAGGGCATATCTGGGGCCAACGTCCTGACTTTC,CATSRLGQGISGANVLTF
few,TRBJ1-2,TRBV28,TRBD1,TGTGCCAGCAGTCGCCGGGACAGTAACTATGGCTACACCTTC,CASSRRDSNYGYTF
many,TRBJ2-1,TRBV9,.,TGTGCCAGCAGCGTAGGGATTGGCGGCCTCAGGGACAATGAGCAGTTCTTC,CASSVGIGGLRDNEQFF
.,TRBJ1-5,TRBV23-1,.,TGCGCCAGCAGTCAATCGGGCCGGGGCAATCAGCCCCAGCATTTT,CASSQSGRGNQPQHF
.,TRBJ2-5,TRBV28,TRBD2,TGTGCGGGGGGGACTAGCGGGATGAGGGCCCAGTACTTC,CAGGTSGMRAQYF
.,TRBJ2-5,TRBV29-1,TRBD2,TGCAGCGTTGAACGGCTAGCGGGAGGCGGGGAGACCCAGTACTTC,CSVERLAGGGETQYF
few,TRBJ2-7,TRBV5-4,TRBD1,TGTGCCAGCAGCTTTCCGGGACAGGGATACTACGAGCAGTACTTC,CASSFPGQGYYEQYF